This T cell receptor (beta chain) originates from a study of tumor-infiltrating lymphocytes in localized non-small cell lung cancer. As for the study in general: Each patient gave resected tumor and non-adjacent uninvolved lung tissue.

This CDR3 has 15 amino acids. In germline, CDR1 is MNHEY, CDR2 SMNVEV (reference sequence). V trimming: 5 bases; J trimming: 7 bases; junction bases outside the gene matches: 12. Profiled with immunoSEQ multiplex PCR; TCRdb holds only in-frame clones, not every one. This sample has 15,000 to 16,000 clones, with approximately 62% found just once. The receptor was isolated from a human donor with non-small cell lung cancer. V usage is TRBV27 and J usage is TRBJ2-7, with TRBD2 matching 9 bases. The sample taken for sequencing was lung tumor tissue. The DNA for the CDR3 is TGTGCCAGCAGTACCCGCCTAGCGGGGCTCGGTGAGCAGTACTTC. Translating gives CASSTRLAGLGEQYF.